This entry is about one T cell receptor beta chain. The antigen this receptor binds is unknown. Nothing much larger sits one base from this clone, and base qualities are not available. TCRbeta CDR3 regions were amplified from genomic DNA by means of the immunoSEQ Assay, a bias-controlled multiplex PCR. On the study's bioinformatics: Nucleated cell counts per sample were estimated from amplification of reference gene primers within the assay. To quantify the absolute abundance of each unique TCRbeta CDR3 rearrangement, sequence reads were collapsed and filtered. Productive Simpson clonality was computed per sample as the square root of Simpson's diversity index over productive rearrangements. TCRdb provides this immuneACCESS table in a form limited to in-frame rearrangements. Some clones are lacking; in checked studies, under half of them reflect an unresolved V gene, and why the rest are absent is not known. The V and J calls and the clone size are those of that table, but D and trimming were determined from the DNA. The sample table records under 150,000 clones; approximately 90% of these occur just once. The biggest ten clones account for 8% to 9% of the sample.

The data derive from a study of blood T cell repertoires in COVID-19 (dated by TCRdb to about 2020). With respect to the entire study: Collaborator samples came from the United States, Italy and Spain and covered acute and convalescent phases of COVID-19. Where available, HLA class I and class II types were taken from metadata supplied by the sample provider and were not determined by assay-based typing. The repertoires were released in a freely available public database meant as a resource for research on the immune response to SARS-CoV-2. The prospective study material was composed of cDNA or gDNA derived from T cells, B-cell-depleted T cells, or PBMCs. Subjects who had been exposed to COVID-19, were actively infected with it, or had recovered from it provided the deeply sampled blood TCRbeta repertoires that made up the dataset. The sample metadata nearly always contained a de-identified subject ID, COVID-19 status, age in years and sex. Samples were obtained from the ongoing ImmuneRACE study (first 160 participants) and from approximately 1,200 subjects provided by 6 global collaborators. General conclusions and limits of the study: The amount of clinical and demographic metadata varied by source and participant and was provided uncurated.

Samples from volunteer blood donors who had recovered from COVID-19 were contributed by a second Seattle source. Each collaborating institution followed its own protocols to collect whole blood in K2EDTA tubes. For TCRbeta analysis, collaborator samples were shipped as frozen whole blood, as isolated PBMCs, or as DNA extracted from either sample type. From its cysteine to its phenylalanine, the CDR3 spans 16 amino acids. Solely the CDR3 DNA is kept, with 48 bases framed from the first base. Looking up the germline V gene yields CDR1 SQVTM and CDR2 ANQGSEA. Ends trimmed: V by 1 base, J by 8 bases; bases unmatched to a gene: 13.

Sequenced: peripheral blood. This sequence uses TRBV29-1 and TRBJ2-1; TRBD1 agrees with 8 junctional bases. The origin of this receptor is a woman aged 70 to 79 who had recovered from COVID-19. The CDR3 region: CSVEGDTGGKYDEQFF. The DNA is as follows: TGCAGCGTTGAAGGGGACACAGGGGGGAAGTATGATGAGCAGTTCTTC.